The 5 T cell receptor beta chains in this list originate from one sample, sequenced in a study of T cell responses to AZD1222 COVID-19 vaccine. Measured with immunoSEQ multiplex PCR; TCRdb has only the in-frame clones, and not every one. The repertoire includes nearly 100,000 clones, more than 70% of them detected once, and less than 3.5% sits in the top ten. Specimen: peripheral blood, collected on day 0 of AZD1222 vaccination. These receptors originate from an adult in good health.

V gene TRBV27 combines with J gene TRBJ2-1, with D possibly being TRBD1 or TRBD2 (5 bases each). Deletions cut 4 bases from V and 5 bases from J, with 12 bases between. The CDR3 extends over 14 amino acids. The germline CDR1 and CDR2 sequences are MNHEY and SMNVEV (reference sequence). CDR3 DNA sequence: TGTGCCAGCAGTTCAGCCCGGGGCCACAATGAGCAGTTCTTC. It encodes CASSSARGHNEQFF.

CDR3 nucleotide sequence: TGTGCCTGGAGGGACAGCTATAGCAATCAGCCCCAGCATTTT. It specifies CAWRDSYSNQPQHF. This chain uses TRBV30 with TRBJ1-5, with D perhaps matching TRBD1 (6 bases). Trimming cost V 3 bases and J 0 bases, with 9 bases left between them. CDR1 and CDR2 (germline): GTSNPN, SVGIG (reference sequence). The CDR3 is made up of 14 amino acids.

The CDR3 loop reads CASSLGLASNEQFF. The DNA of the CDR3 is TGTGCCAGCAGCTTAGGACTAGCGTCAAATGAGCAGTTCTTC. The chain has TRBV11-3 and TRBJ2-1, with 8 bases that match TRBD2. This CDR3 contains 14 residues. V dropped 1 base and J dropped 7; count of bases not matched to a gene: 3. CDR1 and CDR2 (germline): SGHNT, YENEEA.

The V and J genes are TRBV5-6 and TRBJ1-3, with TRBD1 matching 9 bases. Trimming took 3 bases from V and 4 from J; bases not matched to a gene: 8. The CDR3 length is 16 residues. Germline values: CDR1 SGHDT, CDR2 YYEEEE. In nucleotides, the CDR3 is TGTGCCAGCAGCTCAGGACAGGGGACATGGGGAAACACCATATATTTT. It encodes CASSSGQGTWGNTIYF.

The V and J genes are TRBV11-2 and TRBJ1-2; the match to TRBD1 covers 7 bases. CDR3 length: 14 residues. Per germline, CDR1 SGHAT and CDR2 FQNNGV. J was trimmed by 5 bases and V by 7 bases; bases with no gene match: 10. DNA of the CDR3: TGTGCCAGCAACTCACTTTACAGGGGTTATGGCTACACCTTC. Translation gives CASNSLYRGYGYTF.